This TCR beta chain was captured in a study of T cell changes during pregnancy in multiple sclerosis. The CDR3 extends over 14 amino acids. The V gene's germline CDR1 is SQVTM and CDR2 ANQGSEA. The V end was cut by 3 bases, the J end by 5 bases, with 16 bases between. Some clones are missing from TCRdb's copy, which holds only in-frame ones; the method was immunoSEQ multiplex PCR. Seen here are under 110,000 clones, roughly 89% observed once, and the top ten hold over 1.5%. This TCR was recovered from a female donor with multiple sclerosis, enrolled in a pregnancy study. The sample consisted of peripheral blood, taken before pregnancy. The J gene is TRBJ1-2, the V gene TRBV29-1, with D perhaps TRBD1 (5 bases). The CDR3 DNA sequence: TGCAGCGTTGACCCGGGGGTCGGAGGATATGGCTACACCTTC. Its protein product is CSVDPGVGGYGYTF.